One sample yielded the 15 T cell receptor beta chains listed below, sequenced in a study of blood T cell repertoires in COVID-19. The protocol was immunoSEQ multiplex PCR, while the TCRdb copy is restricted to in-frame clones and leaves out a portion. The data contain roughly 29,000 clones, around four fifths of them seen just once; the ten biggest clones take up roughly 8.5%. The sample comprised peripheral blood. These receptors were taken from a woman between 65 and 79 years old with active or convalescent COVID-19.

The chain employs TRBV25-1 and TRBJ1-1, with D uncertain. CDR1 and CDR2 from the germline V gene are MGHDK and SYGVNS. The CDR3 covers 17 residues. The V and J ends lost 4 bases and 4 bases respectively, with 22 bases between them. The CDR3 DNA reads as TGTGCCAGCAGTGTCCACCTCCCTCGGGGAGTGGCCACTGAAGCTTTCTTT. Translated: CASSVHLPRGVATEAFF.

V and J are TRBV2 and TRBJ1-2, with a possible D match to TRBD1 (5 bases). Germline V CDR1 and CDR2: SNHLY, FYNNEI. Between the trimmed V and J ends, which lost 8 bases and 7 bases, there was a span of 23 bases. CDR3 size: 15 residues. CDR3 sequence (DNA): TGTGCCAGCGAACTCCACCGGGGGAAGTCCCGTGGCTACACCTTC. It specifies CASELHRGKSRGYTF.

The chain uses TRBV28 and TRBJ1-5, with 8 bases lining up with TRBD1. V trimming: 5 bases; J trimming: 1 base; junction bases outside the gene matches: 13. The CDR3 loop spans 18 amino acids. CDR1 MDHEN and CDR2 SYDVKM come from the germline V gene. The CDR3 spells CASSLPSTGALSNQPQHF. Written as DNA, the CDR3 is TGTGCCAGCAGTCTTCCCTCGACAGGGGCCCTGAGCAATCAGCCCCAGCATTTT. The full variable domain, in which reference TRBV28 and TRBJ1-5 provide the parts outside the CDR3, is DVKVTQSSRYLVKRTGEKVFLECVQDMDHENMFWYRQDPGLGLRLIYFSYDVKMKEKGDIPEGYSVSREKKERFSLILESASTNQTSMYLCASSLPSTGALSNQPQHFGDGTRLSIL.

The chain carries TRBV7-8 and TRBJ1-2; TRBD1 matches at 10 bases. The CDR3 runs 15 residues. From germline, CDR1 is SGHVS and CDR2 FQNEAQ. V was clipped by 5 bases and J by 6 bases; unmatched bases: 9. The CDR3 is CASSPPPGQGNGYTF. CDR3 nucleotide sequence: TGTGCCAGCAGCCCGCCTCCGGGACAGGGGAATGGCTACACCTTC.

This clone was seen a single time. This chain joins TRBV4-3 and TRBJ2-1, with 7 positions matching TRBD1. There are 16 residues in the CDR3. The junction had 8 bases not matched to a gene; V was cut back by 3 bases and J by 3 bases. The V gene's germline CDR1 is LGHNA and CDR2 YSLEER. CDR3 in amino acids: CASSQDDRAFYNEQFF. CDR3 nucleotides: TGCGCCAGCAGCCAGGATGACAGGGCTTTCTACAATGAGCAGTTCTTC.

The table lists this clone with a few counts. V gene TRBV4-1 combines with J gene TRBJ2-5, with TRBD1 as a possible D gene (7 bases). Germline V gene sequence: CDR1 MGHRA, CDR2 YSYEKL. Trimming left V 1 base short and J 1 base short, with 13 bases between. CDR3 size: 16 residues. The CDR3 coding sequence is TGCGCCAGCAGCCAAGGTGGAGGGGGCCTCCAAGAGACCCAGTACTTC. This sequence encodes CASSQGGGGLQETQYF.

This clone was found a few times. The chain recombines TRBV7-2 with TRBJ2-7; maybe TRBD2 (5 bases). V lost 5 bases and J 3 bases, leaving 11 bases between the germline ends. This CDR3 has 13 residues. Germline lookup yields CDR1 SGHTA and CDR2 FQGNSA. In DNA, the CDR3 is TGTGCCAGCAGCAGAGGGATGGTCTACGAGCAGTACTTC. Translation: CASSRGMVYEQYF.

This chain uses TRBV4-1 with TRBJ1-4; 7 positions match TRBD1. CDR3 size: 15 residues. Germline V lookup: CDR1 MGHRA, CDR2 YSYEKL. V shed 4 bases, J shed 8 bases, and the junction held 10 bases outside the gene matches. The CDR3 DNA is TGCGCCAGCAGCCCCCCAGGGCAGGGGGAAGAAAAACTGTTTTTT. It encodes CASSPPGQGEEKLFF.

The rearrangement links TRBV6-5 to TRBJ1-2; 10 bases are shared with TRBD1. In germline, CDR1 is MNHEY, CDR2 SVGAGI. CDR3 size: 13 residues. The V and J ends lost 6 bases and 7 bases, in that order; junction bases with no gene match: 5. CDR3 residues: CASRSRTGGGYTF. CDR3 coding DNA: TGTGCCAGCAGATCGAGGACAGGGGGTGGCTACACCTTC.

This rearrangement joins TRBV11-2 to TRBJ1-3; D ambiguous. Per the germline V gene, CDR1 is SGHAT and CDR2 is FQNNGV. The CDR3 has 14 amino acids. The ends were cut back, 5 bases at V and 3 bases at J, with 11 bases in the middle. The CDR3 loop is CASSEGQIGNTIYF. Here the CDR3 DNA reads TGTGCCAGCAGCGAGGGCCAGATTGGAAACACCATATATTTT.

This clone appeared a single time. CDR3 sequence: CASSPLQGASEQFF. The DNA for the CDR3 is TGTGCCAGCTCACCACTTCAGGGGGCTAGTGAGCAGTTCTTC. This chain links TRBV18 with TRBJ2-1, with 8 nucleotides matching TRBD1. J lost 9 bases, V lost 1 base, and 5 bases had no gene match. CDR1 KGHSH and CDR2 LQKENI come from the germline V gene. The CDR3 totals 14 residues. Combining the CDR3 with reference TRBV18 and TRBJ2-1 gives the whole variable domain NAGVMQNPRHLVRRRGQEARLRCSPMKGHSHVYWYRQLPEEGLKFMVYLQKENIIDESGMPKERFSAEFPKEGPSILRIQQVVRGDSAAYFCASSPLQGASEQFFGPGTRLTVL.

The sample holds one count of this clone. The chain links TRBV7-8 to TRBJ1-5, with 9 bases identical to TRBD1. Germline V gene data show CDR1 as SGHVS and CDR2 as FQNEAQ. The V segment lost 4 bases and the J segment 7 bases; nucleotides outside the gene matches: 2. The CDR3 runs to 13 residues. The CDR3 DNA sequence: TGTGCCAGCAGCTGGACAGGGGAACAGCCCCAGCATTTT. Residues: CASSWTGEQPQHF. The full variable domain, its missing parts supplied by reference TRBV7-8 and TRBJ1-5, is GAGVSQSPRYKVAKRGQDVALRCDPISGHVSLFWYQQALGQGPEFLTYFQNEAQLDKSGLPSDRFFAERPEGSVSTLKIQRTQQEDSAVYLCASSWTGEQPQHFGDGTRLSIL.

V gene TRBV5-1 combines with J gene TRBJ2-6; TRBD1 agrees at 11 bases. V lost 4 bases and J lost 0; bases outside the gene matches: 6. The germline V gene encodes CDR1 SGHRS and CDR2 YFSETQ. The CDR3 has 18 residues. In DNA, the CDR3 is TGCGCCAGCAGCAGGTCTGGGACAGGGGGCTCTGGGGCCAACGTCCTGACTTTC. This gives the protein CASSRSGTGGSGANVLTF.

The CDR3 nucleotides are TGTGCCAGCAGCCCCTCGGGACTCTCCGATACGCAGTATTTT. It is translated as CASSPSGLSDTQYF. The V call is TRBV7-6, the J call TRBJ2-3, with D tentatively TRBD2 (6 bases). The CDR3 is 14 residues long. Trimming stripped 5 bases from V and 6 bases from J, with 15 bases between. CDR1 is SGHVS, CDR2 FNYEAQ, per germline.

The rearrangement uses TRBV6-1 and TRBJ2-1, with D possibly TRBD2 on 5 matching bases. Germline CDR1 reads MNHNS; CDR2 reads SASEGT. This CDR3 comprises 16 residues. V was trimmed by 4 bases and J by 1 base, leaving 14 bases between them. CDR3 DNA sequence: TGTGCCAGCAGTGCCATTGCGGGTCCGTCCTACAATGAGCAGTTCTTC. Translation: CASSAIAGPSYNEQFF.